This T cell receptor (beta chain) was documented in a study of T cell repertoires in ileal Crohn's disease. On the study more broadly: The M6 sample came from neoterminal ileum during colonoscopy after surgery.

The time point was: neoterminal ileum biopsy at postoperative endoscopy, about 6 months after surgery. CDR1 and CDR2 from the germline V gene are MDHEN and SYDVKM. With 6 bases clipped from V and 5 bases from J, the junction kept 7 bases outside the gene matches. This CDR3 has 14 residues. This clone was seen a single time. Its specificity is not known. Findings of the study overall: Within the first postoperative year, endoscopy came at median roughly 6.9 months.

Only in-frame clones appear in the TCRdb table, and some are missing; sequencing was by immunoSEQ multiplex PCR. The table records some 4,700 clones, 82% of them present only once. The V gene is TRBV28, the J gene TRBJ2-1; 7 bases map to TRBD2. The TCR comes from an adult with Crohn's disease. Material for sequencing was ileal tissue. In DNA, the CDR3 is TGTGCCAGCAGCCCCGGGACTATCCACAATGAGCAGTTCTTC. It specifies CASSPGTIHNEQFF.